This T cell receptor beta chain came from a study of shared clonotypes between healthy human individuals. Overall study results and limits: Memory subsets generally showed lower estimated richness than naive subsets. Investigators collected only blood, and repertoires in tissues likely differ.

Data came from immunoSEQ multiplex PCR; TCRdb stores just in-frame clones and leaves some out. The sample consists of roughly 1 million clones, around 74% of them appearing once. In the case of this clone: Its specificity is unknown.

Per germline, CDR1 LNHDA and CDR2 SQIVND (reference sequence). The CDR3 loop spans 12 amino acids. Between the trimmed V and J ends, which lost 4 bases and 5 bases, there was a span of 9 bases. The chain combines TRBV19 with TRBJ2-7; D might be TRBD1 (6 bases). Source material: memory CD4+ T cells sorted from blood. Subset: CD45RA-negative fraction. This sequence originates from a man aged 18 to 29 in good health. The CDR3 DNA reads as TGTGCCAGTAGTACCCACAGGGACGAGCAGTACTTC. Translating it yields CASSTHRDEQYF. Based on the CDR3 plus reference TRBV19 and TRBJ2-7, the full variable domain is DGGITQSPKYLFRKEGQNVTLSCEQNLNHDAMYWYRQDPGQGLRLIYYSQIVNDFQKGDIAEGYSVSREKKESFPLTVTSAQKNPTAFYLCASSTHRDEQYFGPGTRLTVT.